This T cell receptor (beta chain) came from a study (dated by TCRdb to the mid-2010s). For the study in its entirety: The study tested whether tumor-infiltrating Tregs in breast cancer are recruited from blood Tregs or converted in situ from other CD4+ T cell subsets. The paper as a whole reports these results and caveats: Tumor-infiltrating Treg TCR alpha and beta sequences overlapped most with tumor naive CD4+ T cells, then with blood naive CD4+ T cells. Tumor memory CD4+ T cell TCR gene usage was found to cluster with blood and lymph node memory CD4+ cells and with lymph node naive CD4+ cells. The larger-cohort validation was restricted to a single TCR beta V-J rearrangement rather than whole repertoires.

Full-length TCR variable regions were amplified by 5' RACE PCR using constant-region reverse primers, and then by semi-nested PCR using Nested Universal Primer A. Using the ReliaPrep RNA Cell Miniprep System, total RNA was extracted, and the SMARTer RACE 5'/3' Kit was then used to reverse transcribe the RNA into 5'RACE-ready cDNA. Multiplex adaptors were used to barcode the full-length TCR alpha and beta libraries, which were then sequenced on an Illumina MiSeq. The source study handled its data this way. Sequencing data were pooled across the five patients for each of nine subset-tissue groups and compared by unsupervised clustering of TCR gene usage. The Morisita-Horn index was used to calculate repertoire similarity, with shared sequences weighted according to their contribution to each repertoire. TCRdb reprocessed the public reads (quality trimming at Q25 with fastp, clone calling with MiXCR) and kept in-frame beta chains. One record per CDR3 amino acid sequence lists the most common genes and DNA. TCRdb's processing, not the study's, gives the V and J calls here. The table for this sample lists approximately 60,000 distinct CDR3 sequences; around 20% of them were counted only once. The ten largest clones represent around 3.2% of the sample.

This clonotype was seen many times. The antigen it binds to is not known. Base qualities are not recorded, but no much larger clone differs from it by a single base. Cells that were CD4+CD25+CD127-/low were isolated as Tregs. Tregs, naive and memory CD4+ T cells from tumor, blood and ipsilateral draining lymph nodes of a few breast cancer patients underwent full-length TCR alpha and beta sequencing. Tumor tissue, along with lymph nodes from ipsilateral axillary dissection, was perfused with PBS, minced, and then digested using collagenase I and hyaluronidase. A purity exceeding 90% was confirmed by FACS for the sorted cell populations. From the cysteine through the phenylalanine, the CDR3 covers 15 amino acids. Only the CDR3 portion is preserved as DNA: 45 bases, with reading frame beginning at the first base. CDR1 SGHRS and CDR2 YFSETQ are derived from the germline V gene. V lost 5 bases and J lost 2 bases; the stretch between them is 15 bases long.

The chain links TRBV5-1 with TRBJ2-3; the D gene is possibly TRBD1, with 6 bases matching. The receptor comes from a female donor with breast cancer. Sequenced input: tumor-infiltrating Tregs sorted from the breast tumor. The CDR3: CASRFLDSYTDTQYF. The base sequence is TGCGCCAGCAGATTCTTGGACAGCTACACAGATACGCAGTATTTT.